A selection of T cell receptor beta chains follows, all from one sample in a study of T cell repertoires in ileal Crohn's disease. Method: immunoSEQ multiplex PCR; TCRdb's copy keeps in-frame clones and lacks some. Among tens of thousands of clones listed, around nine tenths were seen once. Sequenced material: ileal tissue. The receptors were gathered from an adult with Crohn's disease. Both conserved end residues are part of each CDR3. The D gene is left open where the match is weak. Only some rows state a clone size, as once, few, many or a class for expanded clones.

-,-,TRBV28,TRBJ1-5,CASSATGLSSNQPQHF,TGTGCCAGCAGTGCAACGGGACTCTCGAGCAATCAGCCCCAGCATTTT
TRBD2,-,TRBV15,TRBJ2-5,CATSTTSGGETQYF,TGTGCCACCAGCACCACTAGCGGCGGGGAGACCCAGTACTTC
-,-,TRBV11-3,TRBJ1-4,CASSKEGRANEKLFF,TGTGCCAGCAGTAAGGAGGGGAGGGCTAATGAAAAACTGTTTTTT
TRBD1,-,TRBV7-2,TRBJ1-2,CASSLGQMYGYTF,TGTGCCAGCAGCTTGGGACAGATGTATGGCTACACCTTC
TRBD2,-,TRBV28,TRBJ2-1,CASNEGGPHEQFF,TGTGCCAGCAACGAGGGAGGGCCCCATGAGCAGTTCTTC
-,once,TRBV5-4,TRBJ2-1,CASSSPKWRGNEQFF,TGTGCCAGCAGCTCACCTAAATGGCGCGGGAATGAGCAGTTCTTC
TRBD1,few,TRBV30,TRBJ1-1,CAGRGRTAFF,TGTGCCGGCAGGGGGCGCACGGCTTTCTTT
TRBD2,-,TRBV27,TRBJ2-4,CASSTHTQLAGGNIQYF,TGTGCCAGCAGTACCCACACACAACTAGCGGGAGGGAACATTCAGTACTTC
TRBD2,once,TRBV6-4,TRBJ2-1,CASRLAGGNNEQFF,TGTGCCAGCAGGCTAGCGGGAGGGAACAATGAGCAGTTCTTC
-,once,TRBV2,TRBJ1-1,CASKATPALTEAFF,TGTGCCAGCAAAGCGACCCCGGCCCTCACTGAAGCTTTCTTT
-,-,TRBV11-3,TRBJ1-4,CASSPVRAPNEKLFF,TGTGCCAGCAGCCCGGTTAGAGCCCCGAATGAAAAACTGTTTTTT
TRBD2,once,TRBV19,TRBJ2-3,CASTDGSGGTDTQYF,TGTGCCAGTACGGATGGTAGCGGGGGGACAGATACGCAGTATTTT
-,-,TRBV5-6,TRBJ2-1,CASSLQVSSYNEQFF,TGTGCCAGCAGCTTACAGGTTAGCTCCTACAATGAGCAGTTCTTC
TRBD1,-,TRBV15,TRBJ1-4,CATSSERQGNEKLFF,TGTGCCACCAGCAGCGAAAGACAGGGGAATGAAAAACTGTTTTTT
TRBD1,-,TRBV7-9,TRBJ2-7,CASSWDSGQYF,TGTGCCAGCAGCTGGGACAGTGGGCAGTACTTC
-,-,TRBV27,TRBJ2-1,CASSLFRGPYNEQFF,TGTGCCAGCAGTTTATTCAGGGGTCCCTACAATGAGCAGTTCTTC
TRBD1,-,TRBV27,TRBJ1-1,CASSLSIQGEAFF,TGTGCCAGCAGTTTATCGATACAGGGGGAAGCTTTCTTT
TRBD1,-,TRBV4-1,TRBJ2-3,CASSQDRASTDTQYF,TGCGCCAGCAGCCAGGACAGGGCTAGCACAGATACGCAGTATTTT
-,-,TRBV7-2,TRBJ1-5,CASSKHYSNQPQHF,TGTGCCAGCAGCAAACACTATAGCAATCAGCCCCAGCATTTT
TRBD1,-,TRBV6-6,TRBJ1-1,CATAPGQGWTEAFF,TGTGCCACCGCCCCGGGACAGGGATGGACTGAAGCTTTCTTT
TRBD2,-,TRBV29-1,TRBJ2-7,CSVMLAAAYEQYF,TGCAGCGTGATGCTAGCGGCCGCCTACGAGCAGTACTTC
-,-,TRBV5-1,TRBJ2-5,CASSLDVGVGETQYF,TGCGCCAGCAGCTTGGACGTGGGAGTGGGAGAGACCCAGTACTTC
TRBD2,-,TRBV13,TRBJ2-2,CASSPIAGNTGELFF,TGTGCCAGCAGCCCTATAGCGGGAAACACCGGGGAGCTGTTTTTT
-,-,TRBV5-1,TRBJ1-5,CASSLEGSGDQPQHF,TGCGCCAGCAGCTTGGAAGGGAGTGGCGATCAGCCCCAGCATTTT
-,-,TRBV5-5,TRBJ2-1,CASSLRGTGLRSYNEQFF,TGTGCCAGCAGCCTACGGGGAACCGGGCTCCGTTCGTACAATGAGCAGTTCTTC
TRBD1,-,TRBV9,TRBJ2-1,CASSVSGTGYNEQFF,TGTGCCAGCAGCGTGAGCGGGACAGGGTACAATGAGCAGTTCTTC
TRBD1,few,TRBV19,TRBJ1-2,CASRMRDSARGYTF,TGTGCCAGTAGAATGCGGGACAGTGCACGAGGCTACACCTTC
TRBD1,-,TRBV7-2,TRBJ2-3,CASSLYRGMSTDTQYF,TGTGCCAGCAGCTTGTACAGGGGAATGAGCACAGATACGCAGTATTTT